Following are 10 T cell receptor beta chains from one sample sequenced in a study of siplizumab effects on memory and regulatory T cells. The assay was immunoSEQ multiplex PCR, and TCRdb's table has in-frame clones only and misses some. The sample holds around 82,000 clones, 93% seen once. The specimen was CD8+ T cells sorted from blood. The source is a human donor in good health.

The CDR3 protein is CASSLDRNYGYTF. The DNA for the CDR3 is TGCGCCAGCAGCTTGGACAGAAACTATGGCTACACCTTC. The chain has TRBV5-1 and TRBJ1-2; D remains ambiguous. CDR1 is SGHRS, CDR2 YFSETQ, per germline. The CDR3 is made up of 13 amino acids. The V and J ends lost 0 bases and 2 bases respectively, with 5 bases between them.

This chain connects TRBV28 to TRBJ2-3; possible D gene TRBD2, 6 bases. V was cut by 6 bases and J by 3 bases, with 10 bases left in between. The germline gives CDR1 MDHEN, CDR2 SYDVKM. The CDR3 runs 13 residues. The CDR3 loop is CASSKEGTDTQYF. As DNA, the CDR3 is TGTGCCAGCAGCAAGGAGGGTACAGATACGCAGTATTTT.

This chain connects TRBV29-1 to TRBJ2-7, with 7 bases lining up with TRBD1. This CDR3 contains 12 residues. Germline CDR1 reads SQVTM; CDR2 reads ANQGSEA. V shed 7 bases, J shed 6 bases, and the junction held 9 bases outside the gene matches. CDR3 nucleotides: TGCAGCGCCTCTACAGGGGTTGGCGAGCAGTACTTC. Amino acid sequence: CSASTGVGEQYF.

The chain has TRBV9 and TRBJ2-3; possibly TRBD1 for D (6 bases). The V gene lost 4 bases and the J gene lost 7 bases, with 16 bases spanning the gap. Germline CDR1 SGDLS, CDR2 YYNGEE. CDR3 length: 14 residues. The CDR3 nucleotides read TGTGCCAGCAGCTCCCCGGACAGTATCTATACGCAGTATTTT. Its protein is CASSSPDSIYTQYF.

V usage is TRBV11-2 and J usage is TRBJ2-1; 7 bases fit TRBD2. In germline, CDR1 is SGHAT, CDR2 FQNNGV. V shed 5 bases and J 7 bases; nucleotides not matched to a gene: 11. The CDR3 has 15 amino acids. The DNA of the CDR3 is TGTGCCAGCAGCGACGGACTAGTTTTTTCTAATGAGCAGTTCTTC. This translates into CASSDGLVFSNEQFF. Full variable domain (missing parts from reference TRBV11-2 and TRBJ2-1): EAGVAQSPRYKIIEKRQSVAFWCNPISGHATLYWYQQILGQGPKLLIQFQNNGVVDDSQLPKDRFSAERLKGVDSTLKIQPAKLEDSAVYLCASSDGLVFSNEQFFGPGTRLTVL.

The chain combines TRBV5-1 with TRBJ2-7, with D hard to call. V dropped 3 bases and J dropped 2 bases, with 9 bases sitting between them. Germline CDR1 SGHRS, CDR2 YFSETQ. The CDR3 is 13 amino acids. The CDR3 loop reads CASSWAIAYEQYF. The CDR3 coding sequence is TGCGCCAGCAGCTGGGCCATAGCCTACGAGCAGTACTTC.

The chain uses TRBV4-3 and TRBJ2-7; D is perhaps TRBD1 or TRBD2 (5 bases each). Trimming pared 4 bases from V and 3 bases from J, leaving 10 bases between. CDR3 length: 13 residues. The germline V gene has CDR1 LGHNA and CDR2 YSLEER. The CDR3 spells CASSLGRGYEQYF. The CDR3 nucleotides are TGCGCCAGCAGCCTGGGACGGGGCTACGAGCAGTACTTC.

The chain recombines TRBV6-6 with TRBJ2-7; 8 bases fit TRBD1. Trimming took 11 bases from V and 5 from J; bases not matched to a gene: 5. Per the germline V gene, CDR1 is MNHNY and CDR2 is SVGAGI (reference sequence). This CDR3 is built from 11 residues. CDR3 nucleotides: TGTGCCGCGGCGACAGGGGACGAGCAGTACTTC. This gives the protein CAAATGDEQYF.

The chain links TRBV6-1 to TRBJ2-1; 13 nucleotides agree with TRBD2. V dropped 9 bases and J dropped 7; count of bases not matched to a gene: 6. This CDR3 has 14 amino acids. The V gene's germline CDR1 is MNHNS and CDR2 SASEGT. CDR3 coding DNA: TGTGCCAGTGGGTTGACTAGCGGGGGGAATGAGCAGTTCTTC. As protein: CASGLTSGGNEQFF.

The V and J genes are TRBV2 and TRBJ1-6; 7 bases agree with TRBD1. There are 14 residues in the CDR3. J was trimmed by 8 bases and V by 6 bases; bases with no gene match: 7. Germline V lookup: CDR1 SNHLY, CDR2 FYNNEI. The DNA of the CDR3 is TGTGCCAGCAGAAAACAGGGGCTAGATTCACCCCTCCACTTT. Its protein is CASRKQGLDSPLHF.